The present T cell receptor beta chain was sequenced within a study of Ad26.COV2.S vaccination and SARS-CoV-2 variants. Germline assignment: CDR1 GTSNPN and CDR2 SVGIG (reference sequence). The length of the CDR3 is 13 residues. V was cut by 4 bases and J by 0 bases, with 10 bases left in between. Method: immunoSEQ multiplex PCR; TCRdb's copy keeps in-frame clones and lacks some. Here the sample spans 350,000 to 450,000 clones, over 75% being singletons. Stated treatment: around 19 received Ad26.COV2.S at low or high dose, single or two shots; a few received placebo; per-sample allocation not given. Collection of samples fell on day 63 after the first vaccine or placebo injection.

This clonotype was obtained from a person aged 18-60 years who received the Ad26.COV2.S COVID-19 vaccine or a placebo. Here the sequenced sample was peripheral blood, taken in a trial of Ad26.COV2.S vaccine versus placebo. The J gene is TRBJ2-7, the V gene TRBV30; TRBD2 is a possible D gene (6 bases). CDR3 nucleotide sequence: TGTGCCTGGATAGCGGACAACTCCTACGAGCAGTACTTC. Its protein is CAWIADNSYEQYF.